This entry describes one T cell receptor (beta chain). The authors' processing: Amplification of reference gene primers provided the estimated nucleated cell counts. Assay: immunoSEQ multiplex PCR; the TCRdb copy retains only in-frame clones and omits some. The V and J calls and clone size come from that table; D and trimming were worked out from the DNA. The table has about 200,000 clones, 88% seen once; the top ten hold roughly a sixth. The data were taken from a study of blood T cell repertoires in COVID-19. At the level of the study: Sites in the United States, Italy and Spain provided acute and convalescent COVID-19 samples. T cells, B-cell-depleted T cells, or PBMCs provided the cDNA or gDNA that served as material.

In Seattle, patients joined the study during active infection and were tracked longitudinally. CDR1 and CDR2 from the germline V gene are SGHAT and FQNNGV. The CDR3 runs to 15 residues. V dropped 8 bases and J dropped 6 bases, with 19 bases sitting between them. Sequencing input: peripheral blood. The rearrangement links TRBV11-2 to TRBJ2-2; no firm D call. The clonotype originates from a man aged 50 to 60 with COVID-19, enrolled during active disease. CDR3 sequence (DNA): TGTGCCAGCGCATTAAGAAGGAGTTCGGCCGGGGAGCTGTTTTTT. This translates into CASALRRSSAGELFF.